The sequence of this T cell receptor beta chain was determined in a study of shared clonotypes between healthy human individuals (dated by TCRdb to 2019 to 2021). At the level of the whole study: The cohort included three men and a couple of women between 18 and 49 years of age. For each donor, CD4 naive and CD4 memory were each given three plates, CD8 naive was given two plates, and CD8 memory was given one plate. The study deeply sequenced blood TCR repertoires of about 5 healthy adults to estimate repertoire size and the extent of clonotype sharing between individuals. Libraries were prepared and TCR repertoires were sequenced by different laboratories using diverse techniques, in order to increase sequencing depth and limit assay-specific biases. Leukapheresis yielded between about 0.94 and 9.5 billion PBMCs per donor.

CDR3 length: 12 amino acids, cysteine to phenylalanine. The entry retains the CDR3 DNA only, 36 bases that are in frame from base 1. For CDR1 and CDR2, the germline V gene lists SGDLS and YYNGEE. V is reduced by 5 bases and J by 8 bases, leaving a spacing of 13 bases between them. A note on this clone: Its antigen is not yet known. Nothing much larger sits one base from this clone, and base qualities are not available.

General findings and caveats noted by the study authors: Based on pairwise subsampling, the degree of clonotype sharing among donors was expected to be affected by sequencing depth. Compared with non-shared clonotypes, clonotypes shared by all four sorted-subset donors had higher generation probabilities. Sharing across four donors was observed for around 5% of naive CD4, over 3% of naive CD8, 2% to 2.5% of memory CD4, and about 0.39% of memory CD8 clonotypes. Naive subsets generally had larger estimated clonotype richness than memory subsets did. Because the study included only a small number of donors, the genetic and exposure-history diversity represented was limited. Even with the large sequencing depth, rarefaction of the sorted-subset datasets indicated that sequencing was incomplete. Sampling was restricted to blood, and TCR repertoires in tissue are likely to differ from TCR repertoires in blood.

Using the deep immunoSEQ assay, multiplex PCR amplified TCR CDR3 regions from genomic DNA. Extracted genomic DNA from each cell subset was distributed evenly across all wells of several immunoSEQ 96-well plates, and each plate was treated as a replicate. Each replicate PCR for sorted subsets received 200 ng genomic DNA, equal to about 30,000 T cell genomes. Purified libraries were quantified with a Qubit 3.0 fluorometer, sized on a Bioanalyzer 2100, and re-quantified with the KAPA Library Quantification kit. Every immunoSEQ 96-well plate was sequenced on a separate single-read 150-cycle Illumina NextSeq 550 flow cell. On the authors' methods: Because the immunoSEQ output held only junctional sequences and lacked quality scores, the filtering could not match the filtering applied to full-length reads. Sequences were annotated with PyIR, a Python wrapper for IgBLAST v1.9, and V/J genes and CDR3 were assigned using IMGT germline references. Any read was removed if the V/J assignment was weak (E-value above 1e-6), the CDR3 was missing, or the read contained stop codons, out-of-frame junctions, or ambiguous translated residues. V3J clonotypes were defined as sequences sharing an identical inferred V gene, J gene, and CDR3 amino acid sequence. Percentage overlap between repertoires was calculated by dividing the number of shared unique clonotypes by the size of the smaller repertoire. RTK rarefaction, the Chao1 estimator, and Recon v2.1 estimates of unobserved clonotypes were used to assess repertoire richness. Generation probabilities for all TCRbeta clonotypes obtained by the gDNA method from a few donors were computed using OLGA. The clones in this table, taken by TCRdb from immuneACCESS, are in-frame only. Not every clone is retained; where verified, under half of the shortfall comes from an unresolved V gene, and the cause of the rest is unknown. V, J and clone size were drawn from that table, and D and trimming were deduced from the DNA. Present in this sample are some 2 million clones, about 95% of which were seen just once. The ten largest account for 1.2% of the sample.

For the CD8 naive samples, CD45RO-negative cells were positively selected for CCR7, yielding a CD45RA+CCR7+ population from which TemRA cells were excluded. The donors were healthy, HIV-negative adults with no recently reported acute infections or vaccinations. All donors were Caucasian adults living in Nashville, Tennessee, USA. Blood was collected by leukapheresis, and PBMCs were isolated by Ficoll-Histopaque density gradient centrifugation and then cryopreserved in liquid nitrogen vapor phase. Analytical flow cytometry was used to check the purity and quantity of every magnetically sorted T cell population. Genomic DNA was isolated from every sorted fraction and measured by UV absorbance on a Nanodrop 2000c.

Sample: naive CD8+ T cells sorted from blood. The sample's cell subset or site label, in plain terms: CD45RA+CCR7+. The chain is assembled from TRBV9 and TRBJ1-1, with a tentative D gene TRBD1 over 5 matching bases. This receptor was obtained from a man between 18 and 35 years old in good health. In nucleotide form, the sequence is TGTGCCAGCAGTGGAGGACAAACGGAAGCTTTCTTT. It encodes CASSGGQTEAFF.